This T cell receptor beta chain derives from a study of T cell responses to AZD1222 COVID-19 vaccine. This CDR3 has 13 amino acids. Trimming stripped 6 bases from V and 5 bases from J, with 13 bases between. Per germline, CDR1 MNHEY and CDR2 SMNVEV (reference sequence). TCRdb keeps only in-frame clones here, not all; method: immunoSEQ multiplex PCR. The data show approximately 160,000 clones, with roughly 88% seen just once and around 2.3% held by the top ten. The receptor's source is an adult in good health. Here the sequenced sample was peripheral blood, taken on day 0 of AZD1222 vaccination. The chain employs TRBV27 and TRBJ2-5, with TRBD2 as a possible D gene (6 bases). The CDR3 reads CASSLGGPETQYF. Written as DNA, the CDR3 is TGTGCCAGCAGCCTAGGAGGGCCGGAGACCCAGTACTTC.